Only one count was recorded for the clone carrying this T cell receptor beta chain. Its matching antigen is unknown. This sample was included in a study of T cell responses to AZD1222 COVID-19 vaccine. Profiled with immunoSEQ multiplex PCR; TCRdb holds only in-frame clones, not every one. The sample has 150,000 to 200,000 clones; roughly nine tenths are singletons. This CDR3 contains 12 residues. V was trimmed by 3 bases and J by 6 bases, leaving 5 bases between them. Broader study findings: Increases in Spike-specific TCR breadth and depth were seen after two AZD1222 doses.

The clonotype originates from an adult who received the AZD1222 COVID-19 vaccine. The V call is TRBV12-3 or TRBV12-4, the J call TRBJ2-2; D gene uncertain. The sample here was peripheral blood, taken 28 days after the second AZD1222 dose. CDR3 loop: CASSFYPGELFF. As DNA, the CDR3 is TGTGCCAGCAGTTTTTATCCCGGGGAGCTGTTTTTT.